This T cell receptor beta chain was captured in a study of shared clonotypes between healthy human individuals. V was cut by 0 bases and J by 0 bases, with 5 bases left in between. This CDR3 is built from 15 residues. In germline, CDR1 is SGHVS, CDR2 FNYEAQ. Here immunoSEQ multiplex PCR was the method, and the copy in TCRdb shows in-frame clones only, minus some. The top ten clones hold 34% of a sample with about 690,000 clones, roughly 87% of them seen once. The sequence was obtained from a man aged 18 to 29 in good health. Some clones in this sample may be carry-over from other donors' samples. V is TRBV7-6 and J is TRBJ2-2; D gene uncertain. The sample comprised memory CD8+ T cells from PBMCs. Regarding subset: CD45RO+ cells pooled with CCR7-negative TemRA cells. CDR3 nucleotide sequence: TGTGCCAGCAGCTTAGCGGGGACGAACACCGGGGAGCTGTTTTTT. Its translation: CASSLAGTNTGELFF.